The present T cell receptor (beta chain) was sequenced within a study of blood T cell repertoires in COVID-19. Across the whole study: Some COVID-19 samples were acute and others convalescent; all came from the United States, Italy and Spain. PBMCs, B-cell-depleted T cells, or T cells were the source of the cDNA or gDNA that made up the material.

Original methodology: Estimation of nucleated cell counts relied on the amplification of reference gene primers. The assay was immunoSEQ multiplex PCR, and TCRdb's table has in-frame clones only and misses some. V, J and clone size reflect that table, while D and trimming were determined from the DNA. The top ten hold roughly 21% of the sample, which has tens of thousands of clones, approximately 80% seen once. This clone was seen only once. The CDR3 extends over 13 amino acids. The V and J ends lost 7 bases and 3 bases respectively, with 10 bases between them. The germline gives CDR1 ENHRY, CDR2 SYGVKD.

The sample comprised peripheral blood. The source is a woman older than 75 with acute or convalescent COVID-19. This chain connects TRBV10-3 to TRBJ1-5; tentative D call: TRBD1 (6 bases). Written as DNA, the CDR3 is TGTGCCATCATGGCAGGGGACAATCAGCCCCAGCATTTT. This translates into CAIMAGDNQPQHF.